The source of this TCR beta chain is a study of OX40 agonist ivuxolimab in advanced cancers. In the study overall: Previous treatment with anti-PD-1, anti-PD-L1 or anti-CTLA-4 therapy was allowed; approximately 40% had received some.

The table lists this clone with a count of one. Using immunoSEQ multiplex PCR, the repertoire was profiled, and TCRdb retains in-frame clones only, with some absent. The sample records tens of thousands of clones, approximately 79% being singletons. This clonotype was obtained from an adult with an advanced solid tumor such as melanoma, head and neck, liver or kidney cancer. The sample in question was CD4+ or CD8+ T cells sorted from blood, obtained in a trial of the OX40 agonist ivuxolimab.

CDR3 region: CASSRTSRTDTQYF. The CDR3 region has the DNA TGTGCCAGCAGCCGGACTAGTCGCACAGATACGCAGTATTTT. This rearrangement joins TRBV7-2 to TRBJ2-3; 7 nucleotides line up with TRBD2. The CDR3 consists of 14 residues. Per germline, CDR1 SGHTA and CDR2 FQGNSA. V trimming: 5 bases; J trimming: 1 base; junction bases outside the gene matches: 3.